This is a list of T cell receptor beta chains from one sample in a study of low-dose radiotherapy and immunotherapy resistance in tumors. TCRdb independently ran MiXCR on the reads; one entry per CDR3 protein. The profile shows around 84,000 distinct CDR3 sequences, about 17% of them singletons. The specimen was PBMCs, collected after low-dose radiotherapy plus immunotherapy. These receptor sequences come from a male donor with prostate cancer. CDR3s include the opening cysteine and the closing phenylalanine or tryptophan. The D gene is left open where the match is weak. Size is stated for part of the rows, as once, few or many counts, or as a class when the clone is expanded.

j_call: TRBJ2-4; clone_size: many; v_call: TRBV7-3; d_call: TRBD1; cdr3_aa: CASSPTGQGDIDIQYF; cdr3_nt: TGTGCCAGCAGCCCCACCGGACAGGGGGATATTGACATTCAGTACTTC
j_call: TRBJ2-1; clone_size: many; v_call: TRBV6-6; d_call: -; cdr3_aa: CASGQGGINEQFF; cdr3_nt: TGTGCCAGCGGGCAGGGGGGGATTAATGAGCAGTTCTTC
j_call: TRBJ2-2; clone_size: many; v_call: TRBV19; d_call: -; cdr3_aa: CASSIGRSTNTGELFF; cdr3_nt: TGTGCCAGTAGTATAGGGAGGTCCACGAACACCGGGGAGCTGTTTTTT
j_call: TRBJ2-5; clone_size: many; v_call: TRBV7-3; d_call: -; cdr3_aa: CASSIGPQETQYF; cdr3_nt: TGTGCCAGCAGCATAGGCCCCCAAGAGACCCAGTACTTC
j_call: TRBJ2-7; clone_size: many; v_call: TRBV7-8; d_call: -; cdr3_aa: CASSLAASLYEQYF; cdr3_nt: TGTGCCAGCAGCTTAGCGGCCAGCCTTTACGAGCAGTACTTC
j_call: TRBJ2-1; clone_size: many; v_call: TRBV7-9; d_call: TRBD2; cdr3_aa: CASSPRSGRAYNEQFF; cdr3_nt: TGTGCCAGCAGCCCTAGGAGCGGGAGGGCCTACAATGAGCAGTTCTTC
j_call: TRBJ2-1; clone_size: -; v_call: TRBV5-1; d_call: -; cdr3_aa: CASSPGSVGPRDEQFF; cdr3_nt: TGCGCCAGCAGCCCCGGATCGGTTGGGCCCCGGGATGAGCAGTTCTTC
j_call: TRBJ2-6; clone_size: many; v_call: TRBV28; d_call: TRBD2; cdr3_aa: CASSPLAGVDGANVLTF; cdr3_nt: TGTGCCAGCAGTCCGCTAGCGGGAGTTGACGGGGCCAACGTCCTGACTTTC
j_call: TRBJ1-4; clone_size: many; v_call: TRBV29-1; d_call: -; cdr3_aa: CSVVGFQGNNEKLFF; cdr3_nt: TGCAGCGTTGTAGGCTTCCAGGGGAATAATGAAAAACTGTTTTTT
j_call: TRBJ2-2; clone_size: many; v_call: TRBV5-6; d_call: TRBD2; cdr3_aa: CASSWTRHGELFF; cdr3_nt: TGTGCCAGCAGCTGGACTAGACACGGGGAGCTGTTTTTT
j_call: TRBJ2-1; clone_size: many; v_call: TRBV9; d_call: TRBD1; cdr3_aa: CASSVVGQGYNEQFF; cdr3_nt: TGTGCCAGCAGCGTAGTGGGACAGGGGTACAATGAGCAGTTCTTC
j_call: TRBJ2-1; clone_size: many; v_call: TRBV6-2/TRBV6-3; d_call: TRBD1; cdr3_aa: CASSSGQGVF; cdr3_nt: TGTGCCAGCAGCTCGGGACAGGGGGTCTTC
j_call: TRBJ2-5; clone_size: many; v_call: TRBV28; d_call: TRBD1; cdr3_aa: CASSPGQGKTETQYF; cdr3_nt: TGTGCCAGCAGTCCCGGACAGGGGAAGACAGAGACCCAGTACTTC
j_call: TRBJ2-1; clone_size: -; v_call: TRBV6-5; d_call: TRBD2; cdr3_aa: CASSTYGLAGGPEQFF; cdr3_nt: TGTGCCAGCAGTACCTACGGACTAGCGGGAGGGCCAGAGCAGTTCTTC
j_call: TRBJ2-2; clone_size: many; v_call: TRBV7-2; d_call: TRBD2; cdr3_aa: CASSAGVGELFF; cdr3_nt: TGTGCCAGCTCCGCGGGGGTCGGGGAGCTGTTTTTT
j_call: TRBJ2-1; clone_size: many; v_call: TRBV7-2; d_call: -; cdr3_aa: CASSLGQGGIREQFF; cdr3_nt: TGTGCCAGCAGCTTAGGGCAAGGGGGAATACGGGAGCAGTTCTTC
j_call: TRBJ1-2; clone_size: many; v_call: TRBV3-1; d_call: -; cdr3_aa: CASSQVDDYGYTF; cdr3_nt: TGTGCCAGCAGCCAAGTGGACGACTATGGCTACACCTTC
j_call: TRBJ2-7; clone_size: many; v_call: TRBV6-6; d_call: -; cdr3_aa: CASSSLGDEQYF; cdr3_nt: TGTGCCAGCAGTTCGCTCGGGGACGAGCAGTACTTC
j_call: TRBJ1-1; clone_size: many; v_call: TRBV27; d_call: TRBD1; cdr3_aa: CASSGTELNTEAFF; cdr3_nt: TGTGCCAGCAGTGGGACAGAATTGAACACTGAAGCTTTCTTT
j_call: TRBJ1-1; clone_size: many; v_call: TRBV10-3; d_call: -; cdr3_aa: CAISAGGGNTEAFF; cdr3_nt: TGTGCCATCAGTGCCGGAGGGGGGAACACTGAAGCTTTCTTT
j_call: TRBJ1-1; clone_size: many; v_call: TRBV28; d_call: -; cdr3_aa: CASSPSGSNTEAFF; cdr3_nt: TGTGCCAGCAGTCCCTCCGGATCGAACACTGAAGCTTTCTTT
j_call: TRBJ1-1; clone_size: many; v_call: TRBV11-2; d_call: -; cdr3_aa: CASSTAGTGVGSEAFF; cdr3_nt: TGTGCCAGCAGCACAGCAGGAACCGGTGTGGGGTCTGAAGCTTTCTTT
j_call: TRBJ1-2; clone_size: many; v_call: TRBV7-8; d_call: -; cdr3_aa: CASSHPLQVTGGYTF; cdr3_nt: TGTGCCAGCAGCCACCCTCTCCAGGTCACGGGGGGCTACACCTTC
j_call: TRBJ2-7; clone_size: many; v_call: TRBV7-2; d_call: -; cdr3_aa: CASAEGRTASYEQYF; cdr3_nt: TGTGCCAGCGCAGAGGGCAGGACTGCCTCCTACGAGCAGTACTTC
j_call: TRBJ2-1; clone_size: few; v_call: TRBV11-2; d_call: -; cdr3_aa: CASSVSLQTYNEQFF; cdr3_nt: TGTGCCAGCAGCGTGTCATTACAAACCTACAATGAGCAGTTCTTC
j_call: TRBJ2-3; clone_size: many; v_call: TRBV9; d_call: TRBD2; cdr3_aa: CASSAEARLAGLLTDTQYF; cdr3_nt: TGTGCCAGCAGCGCCGAAGCCCGACTAGCGGGCCTACTCACAGATACGCAGTATTTT
j_call: TRBJ2-1; clone_size: few; v_call: TRBV5-6; d_call: TRBD2; cdr3_aa: CASSLIAGGADNEQFF; cdr3_nt: TGTGCCAGCAGCTTGATAGCGGGGGGAGCGGACAATGAGCAGTTCTTC
j_call: TRBJ1-2; clone_size: many; v_call: TRBV7-9; d_call: TRBD1; cdr3_aa: CASSPRTGANYGYTF; cdr3_nt: TGTGCCAGCAGCCCCCGGACAGGGGCGAACTATGGCTACACCTTC
j_call: TRBJ2-6; clone_size: many; v_call: TRBV7-9; d_call: -; cdr3_aa: CASSSVGSGANVLTF; cdr3_nt: TGTGCCAGCAGCTCCGTAGGCTCTGGGGCCAACGTCCTGACTTTC
j_call: TRBJ2-1; clone_size: -; v_call: TRBV5-5; d_call: -; cdr3_aa: CASLRETAYNEQFF; cdr3_nt: TGTGCCAGCTTGAGAGAGACAGCTTACAATGAGCAGTTCTTC
j_call: TRBJ1-4; clone_size: medium-sized; v_call: TRBV28; d_call: -; cdr3_aa: CATAWATNEKLFF; cdr3_nt: TGTGCCACCGCTTGGGCGACTAATGAAAAACTGTTTTTT
j_call: TRBJ2-7; clone_size: many; v_call: TRBV20-1; d_call: -; cdr3_aa: CSAREGYEQYF; cdr3_nt: TGCAGTGCTAGAGAAGGCTACGAGCAGTACTTC
j_call: TRBJ2-4; clone_size: many; v_call: TRBV20-1; d_call: -; cdr3_aa: CSVPRAGARAKNIQYF; cdr3_nt: TGCAGTGTCCCTCGGGCAGGGGCAAGGGCCAAAAACATTCAGTACTTC
j_call: TRBJ1-4; clone_size: once; v_call: TRBV7-9; d_call: TRBD1; cdr3_aa: CASSYGQGWTEKLFF; cdr3_nt: TGTGCCAGCAGCTACGGACAGGGCTGGACTGAAAAACTGTTTTTT
j_call: TRBJ2-1; clone_size: many; v_call: TRBV12-3/TRBV12-4; d_call: TRBD2; cdr3_aa: CASSARLAGGNNEQFF; cdr3_nt: TGTGCCAGCAGTGCCAGACTAGCGGGAGGGAACAATGAGCAGTTCTTC
j_call: TRBJ2-7; clone_size: many; v_call: TRBV7-8; d_call: -; cdr3_aa: CASSLVGAGTGAYEQYF; cdr3_nt: TGTGCCAGCAGCTTAGTTGGGGCCGGGACTGGGGCCTACGAGCAGTACTTC
j_call: TRBJ2-4; clone_size: many; v_call: TRBV20-1; d_call: -; cdr3_aa: CSASADRGPLAKNIQYF; cdr3_nt: TGCAGTGCTAGCGCGGACCGGGGGCCCCTAGCCAAAAACATTCAGTACTTC
j_call: TRBJ2-3; clone_size: many; v_call: TRBV7-2; d_call: -; cdr3_aa: CASSLLGGTTDTQYF; cdr3_nt: TGTGCCAGCAGCTTACTTGGCGGTACTACAGATACGCAGTATTTT
j_call: TRBJ2-1; clone_size: -; v_call: TRBV2; d_call: -; cdr3_aa: CASMGYNEQFF; cdr3_nt: TGTGCCAGCATGGGATACAATGAGCAGTTCTTC
j_call: TRBJ2-3; clone_size: many; v_call: TRBV6-2/TRBV6-3; d_call: -; cdr3_aa: CASSYPSWADTQYF; cdr3_nt: TGTGCCAGCAGTTACCCAAGTTGGGCGGATACGCAGTATTTT
j_call: TRBJ2-7; clone_size: -; v_call: TRBV2; d_call: -; cdr3_aa: CASVGQYEQYF; cdr3_nt: TGTGCCAGCGTGGGCCAGTACGAGCAGTACTTC
j_call: TRBJ2-7; clone_size: many; v_call: TRBV5-6; d_call: TRBD2; cdr3_aa: CASSWRVTSGKLEQYF; cdr3_nt: TGTGCCAGCAGCTGGCGGGTGACTAGCGGGAAGTTGGAGCAGTACTTC
j_call: TRBJ1-5; clone_size: many; v_call: TRBV6-2/TRBV6-3; d_call: -; cdr3_aa: CASSPRTVNQPQHF; cdr3_nt: TGTGCCAGCAGTCCCCGGACAGTGAATCAGCCCCAGCATTTT
j_call: TRBJ2-7; clone_size: -; v_call: TRBV7-2; d_call: -; cdr3_aa: CASSSFSGSSYEQYF; cdr3_nt: TGTGCCAGCAGCTCGTTTTCAGGGAGCTCCTACGAGCAGTACTTC
j_call: TRBJ2-2; clone_size: many; v_call: TRBV12-3/TRBV12-4; d_call: -; cdr3_aa: CASSLTPYDTGELFF; cdr3_nt: TGTGCCAGCAGTTTGACACCCTACGACACCGGGGAGCTGTTTTTT
j_call: TRBJ2-1; clone_size: many; v_call: TRBV10-2; d_call: -; cdr3_aa: CASSVSRGEQFF; cdr3_nt: TGCGCCAGCAGTGTAAGCAGGGGAGAGCAGTTCTTC
j_call: TRBJ1-5; clone_size: many; v_call: TRBV18; d_call: TRBD1; cdr3_aa: CASSPPSDRGQPQHF; cdr3_nt: TGTGCCAGCTCACCACCATCGGACAGGGGGCAGCCCCAGCATTTT
j_call: TRBJ2-6; clone_size: many; v_call: TRBV7-2; d_call: -; cdr3_aa: CASSSGSSGANVLTF; cdr3_nt: TGTGCCAGCAGCTCGGGAAGCTCTGGGGCCAACGTCCTGACTTTC
j_call: TRBJ2-5; clone_size: many; v_call: TRBV20-1; d_call: -; cdr3_aa: CSARWEETQYF; cdr3_nt: TGCAGTGCTAGATGGGAAGAGACCCAGTACTTC
j_call: TRBJ2-7; clone_size: many; v_call: TRBV28; d_call: -; cdr3_aa: CASRGLAYEQYF; cdr3_nt: TGTGCCAGCAGGGGACTTGCCTACGAGCAGTACTTC
j_call: TRBJ2-5; clone_size: many; v_call: TRBV7-2; d_call: TRBD2; cdr3_aa: CASSLPSGRRQTQYF; cdr3_nt: TGTGCCAGCAGCTTACCTAGCGGGAGGAGACAGACCCAGTACTTC
j_call: TRBJ1-2; clone_size: many; v_call: TRBV30; d_call: TRBD1; cdr3_aa: CAWSARDRVVGYTF; cdr3_nt: TGTGCCTGGAGTGCTAGAGACAGGGTGGTAGGCTACACCTTC
j_call: TRBJ1-2; clone_size: many; v_call: TRBV20-1; d_call: -; cdr3_aa: CSAYQQSYGYTF; cdr3_nt: TGCAGTGCGTATCAACAGAGCTATGGCTACACCTTC